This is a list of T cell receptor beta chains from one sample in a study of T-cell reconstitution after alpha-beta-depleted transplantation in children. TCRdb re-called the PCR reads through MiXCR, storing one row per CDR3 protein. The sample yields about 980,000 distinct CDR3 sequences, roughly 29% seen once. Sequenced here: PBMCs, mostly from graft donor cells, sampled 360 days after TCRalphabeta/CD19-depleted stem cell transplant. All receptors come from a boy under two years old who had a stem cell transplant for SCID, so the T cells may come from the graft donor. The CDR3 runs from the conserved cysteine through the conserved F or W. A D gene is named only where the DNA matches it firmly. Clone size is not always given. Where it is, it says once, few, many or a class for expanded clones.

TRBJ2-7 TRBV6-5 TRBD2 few CASSYRDYLSYEQYF TGTGCCAGCAGTTATAGGGACTACCTCTCCTACGAGCAGTACTTC
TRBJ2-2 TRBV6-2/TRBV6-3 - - CASNGGGIAGELFF TGTGCCAGCAACGGGGGCGGAATAGCCGGGGAGCTGTTTTTT
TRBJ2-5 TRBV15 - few CATSPYVTGGALQETQYF TGTGCCACCAGCCCTTACGTTACAGGCGGAGCTTTACAAGAGACCCAGTACTTC
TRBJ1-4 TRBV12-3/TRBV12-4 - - CASRPPWASKLFF TGTGCCAGCAGACCCCCGTGGGCCTCGAAACTGTTTTTT
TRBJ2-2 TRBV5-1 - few CASSFRQASNTGELFF TGCGCCAGCAGCTTTCGACAGGCTTCGAACACCGGGGAGCTGTTTTTT
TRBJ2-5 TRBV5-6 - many CASSLEDQETQYF TGTGCCAGCAGCTTGGAGGACCAAGAGACCCAGTACTTC
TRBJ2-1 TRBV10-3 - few CAIRGAQEQFF TGTGCAATTAGGGGGGCCCAGGAGCAGTTCTTC
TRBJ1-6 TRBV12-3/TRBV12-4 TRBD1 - CASSFGQGNSPLHF TGTGCCAGCAGTTTCGGACAGGGGAATTCACCCCTCCACTTT
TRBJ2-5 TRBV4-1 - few CASSQVVSTGERWTQYF TGCGCCAGCAGCCAAGTGGTATCGACGGGTGAAAGATGGACCCAGTACTTC
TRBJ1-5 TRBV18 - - CASSPDRKAQPQHF TGTGCCAGCTCACCAGACAGAAAGGCCCAGCCCCAGCATTTT
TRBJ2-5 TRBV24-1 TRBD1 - CATRDSRDKETQYF TGTGCCACCCGGGACAGTCGGGATAAAGAGACCCAGTACTTC
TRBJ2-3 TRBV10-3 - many CAISDVEDTQYF TGTGCCATCTCGGACGTGGAAGATACGCAGTATTTT
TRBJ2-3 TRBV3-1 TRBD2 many CASSPGLAGPDTQYF TGTGCCAGCAGCCCAGGTCTAGCGGGGCCCGATACGCAGTATTTT
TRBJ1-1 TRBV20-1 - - CSASGWTAQNTEAFF TGCAGTGCTAGCGGCTGGACGGCGCAGAACACTGAAGCTTTCTTT
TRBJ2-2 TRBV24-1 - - CATSDPDTRTGELFF TGTGCCACCAGTGACCCGGACACGCGCACCGGGGAGCTGTTTTTT
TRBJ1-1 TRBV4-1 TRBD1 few CASSQGRPGGQLTEAFF TGCGCCAGCAGCCAGGGTCGGCCAGGGGGCCAATTGACTGAAGCTTTCTTT
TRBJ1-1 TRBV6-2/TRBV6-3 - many CASSYSGINTEAFF TGTGCCAGCAGTTACTCGGGGATTAACACTGAAGCTTTCTTT
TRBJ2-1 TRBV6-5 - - CASSWEQGIDNEQFF TGTGCCAGCAGTTGGGAACAGGGAATTGACAATGAGCAGTTCTTC
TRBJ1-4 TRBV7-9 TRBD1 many CASSLRTGPATNEKLFF TGTGCCAGCAGCCTCCGGACAGGACCTGCAACTAATGAAAAACTGTTTTTT
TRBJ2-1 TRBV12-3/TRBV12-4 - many CASSTKGRHEQFF TGTGCCAGCAGTACTAAAGGTCGGCATGAGCAGTTCTTC
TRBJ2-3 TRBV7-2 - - CASSGTRTSTDTQYF TGTGCCAGCAGCGGGACCAGAACTAGCACAGATACGCAGTATTTT
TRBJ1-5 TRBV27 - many CASSFRGGGNQPQHF TGTGCCAGCAGTTTTCGGGGGGGTGGAAATCAGCCCCAGCATTTT
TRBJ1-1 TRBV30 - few CAWEQGSTEAFF TGTGCCTGGGAACAGGGATCCACTGAAGCTTTCTTT
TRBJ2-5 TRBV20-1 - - CSAGQETQYF TGCAGTGCTGGCCAAGAGACCCAGTACTTC
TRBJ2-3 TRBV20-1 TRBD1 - CSTSLQGKIRTDTQYF TGCAGTACGTCCCTACAGGGGAAAATTCGCACAGATACGCAGTATTTT
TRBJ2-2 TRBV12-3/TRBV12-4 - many CASSFLGDPGTGELFF TGTGCCAGCAGTTTTTTGGGCGACCCGGGCACCGGGGAGCTGTTTTTT
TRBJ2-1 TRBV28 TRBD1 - CASSPPGDRVYNEQFF TGTGCCAGCAGCCCCCCTGGGGACAGGGTCTACAATGAGCAGTTCTTC
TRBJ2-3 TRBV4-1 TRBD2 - CASSGTVSGGLDTQYF TGCGCCAGCAGCGGAACCGTAAGCGGGGGTTTGGATACGCAGTATTTT
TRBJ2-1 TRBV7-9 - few CASSLIPGPYNEQFF TGTGCCAGCAGCCTTATTCCGGGCCCTTACAATGAGCAGTTCTTC
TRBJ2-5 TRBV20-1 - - CSARDPAGNQETQYF TGCAGTGCTAGAGATCCAGCAGGGAACCAAGAGACCCAGTACTTC
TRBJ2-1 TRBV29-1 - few CSDQTLTGRMEEQFF TGCAGCGATCAGACCCTAACCGGCCGGATGGAGGAGCAGTTCTTC
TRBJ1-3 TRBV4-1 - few CASSQGTAWSGNTIYF TGCGCCAGCAGCCAAGGAACAGCCTGGTCTGGAAACACCATATATTTT
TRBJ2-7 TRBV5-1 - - CASSLNAREQYF TGCGCCAGCAGCTTGAACGCCCGAGAGCAGTACTTC
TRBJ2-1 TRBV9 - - CASSVDGTSPYNEQFF TGTGCCAGCAGCGTAGATGGTACTAGCCCCTACAATGAGCAGTTCTTC
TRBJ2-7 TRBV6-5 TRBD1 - CASSYLGTGSYEQYF TGTGCCAGCAGTTATCTCGGGACAGGCTCCTACGAGCAGTACTTC
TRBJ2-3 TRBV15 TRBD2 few CATSRASGLTDTQYF TGTGCCACCAGCAGAGCTAGCGGCCTCACAGATACGCAGTATTTT
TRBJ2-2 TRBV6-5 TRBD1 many CASSYSTNRQGANTGELFF TGTGCCAGCAGTTACTCGACGAACAGACAGGGGGCGAACACCGGGGAGCTGTTTTTT
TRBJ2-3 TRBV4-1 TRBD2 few CASSQPAGPTDTQYF TGCGCCAGCAGCCAACCAGCGGGGCCCACAGATACGCAGTATTTT
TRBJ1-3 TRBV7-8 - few CASSFSRSGNTIYF TGTGCCAGCAGCTTTAGCCGCTCTGGAAACACCATATATTTT
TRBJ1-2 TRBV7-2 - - CASSLIKVPVGYTF TGTGCCAGCAGCTTAATTAAGGTTCCGGTTGGCTACACCTTC
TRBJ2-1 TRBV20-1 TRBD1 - CSARGQGPFF TGCAGTGCTAGGGGACAGGGCCCGTTCTTC